Sequencing of this T cell receptor (beta chain) was carried out in a study of CD8+ T cells in alopecia areata. Sorted populations comprised CD4+ and CD8+ T cells obtained from PBMCs. Sequencing used cDNA as its template, made by extracting RNA and reverse transcribing it. Profiled with immunoSEQ multiplex PCR; TCRdb holds only in-frame clones, not every one. The sample has some 120,000 clones, over 50% seen once. The specimen comprised CD4+ T cells sorted from blood, sampled at week 0. The sequence was obtained from a human donor with alopecia areata.

In DNA form, the CDR3 reads TGCGCCAGCAGCCAAGTACCGGAGGGCACAGATACGCAGTATTTT. This sequence encodes CASSQVPEGTDTQYF. V and J are TRBV4-3 and TRBJ2-3, with a possible D match to TRBD2 (5 bases). Trimming took 1 base from V and 1 from J, leaving 9 bases between them. Germline-derived CDR1 and CDR2 are LGHNA and YSLEER. This CDR3 region has 15 residues.